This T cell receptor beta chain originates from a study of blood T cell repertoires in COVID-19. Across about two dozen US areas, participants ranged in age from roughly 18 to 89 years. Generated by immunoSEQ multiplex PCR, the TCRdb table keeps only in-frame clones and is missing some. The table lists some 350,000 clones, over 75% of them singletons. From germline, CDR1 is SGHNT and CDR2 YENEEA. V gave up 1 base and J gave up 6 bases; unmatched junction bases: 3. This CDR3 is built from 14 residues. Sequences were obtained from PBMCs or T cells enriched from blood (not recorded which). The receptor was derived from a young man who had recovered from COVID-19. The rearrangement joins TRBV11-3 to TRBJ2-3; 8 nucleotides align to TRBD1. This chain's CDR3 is CASSLGTGKDTQYF. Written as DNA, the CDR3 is TGTGCCAGCAGCTTAGGGACAGGGAAGGATACGCAGTATTTT.